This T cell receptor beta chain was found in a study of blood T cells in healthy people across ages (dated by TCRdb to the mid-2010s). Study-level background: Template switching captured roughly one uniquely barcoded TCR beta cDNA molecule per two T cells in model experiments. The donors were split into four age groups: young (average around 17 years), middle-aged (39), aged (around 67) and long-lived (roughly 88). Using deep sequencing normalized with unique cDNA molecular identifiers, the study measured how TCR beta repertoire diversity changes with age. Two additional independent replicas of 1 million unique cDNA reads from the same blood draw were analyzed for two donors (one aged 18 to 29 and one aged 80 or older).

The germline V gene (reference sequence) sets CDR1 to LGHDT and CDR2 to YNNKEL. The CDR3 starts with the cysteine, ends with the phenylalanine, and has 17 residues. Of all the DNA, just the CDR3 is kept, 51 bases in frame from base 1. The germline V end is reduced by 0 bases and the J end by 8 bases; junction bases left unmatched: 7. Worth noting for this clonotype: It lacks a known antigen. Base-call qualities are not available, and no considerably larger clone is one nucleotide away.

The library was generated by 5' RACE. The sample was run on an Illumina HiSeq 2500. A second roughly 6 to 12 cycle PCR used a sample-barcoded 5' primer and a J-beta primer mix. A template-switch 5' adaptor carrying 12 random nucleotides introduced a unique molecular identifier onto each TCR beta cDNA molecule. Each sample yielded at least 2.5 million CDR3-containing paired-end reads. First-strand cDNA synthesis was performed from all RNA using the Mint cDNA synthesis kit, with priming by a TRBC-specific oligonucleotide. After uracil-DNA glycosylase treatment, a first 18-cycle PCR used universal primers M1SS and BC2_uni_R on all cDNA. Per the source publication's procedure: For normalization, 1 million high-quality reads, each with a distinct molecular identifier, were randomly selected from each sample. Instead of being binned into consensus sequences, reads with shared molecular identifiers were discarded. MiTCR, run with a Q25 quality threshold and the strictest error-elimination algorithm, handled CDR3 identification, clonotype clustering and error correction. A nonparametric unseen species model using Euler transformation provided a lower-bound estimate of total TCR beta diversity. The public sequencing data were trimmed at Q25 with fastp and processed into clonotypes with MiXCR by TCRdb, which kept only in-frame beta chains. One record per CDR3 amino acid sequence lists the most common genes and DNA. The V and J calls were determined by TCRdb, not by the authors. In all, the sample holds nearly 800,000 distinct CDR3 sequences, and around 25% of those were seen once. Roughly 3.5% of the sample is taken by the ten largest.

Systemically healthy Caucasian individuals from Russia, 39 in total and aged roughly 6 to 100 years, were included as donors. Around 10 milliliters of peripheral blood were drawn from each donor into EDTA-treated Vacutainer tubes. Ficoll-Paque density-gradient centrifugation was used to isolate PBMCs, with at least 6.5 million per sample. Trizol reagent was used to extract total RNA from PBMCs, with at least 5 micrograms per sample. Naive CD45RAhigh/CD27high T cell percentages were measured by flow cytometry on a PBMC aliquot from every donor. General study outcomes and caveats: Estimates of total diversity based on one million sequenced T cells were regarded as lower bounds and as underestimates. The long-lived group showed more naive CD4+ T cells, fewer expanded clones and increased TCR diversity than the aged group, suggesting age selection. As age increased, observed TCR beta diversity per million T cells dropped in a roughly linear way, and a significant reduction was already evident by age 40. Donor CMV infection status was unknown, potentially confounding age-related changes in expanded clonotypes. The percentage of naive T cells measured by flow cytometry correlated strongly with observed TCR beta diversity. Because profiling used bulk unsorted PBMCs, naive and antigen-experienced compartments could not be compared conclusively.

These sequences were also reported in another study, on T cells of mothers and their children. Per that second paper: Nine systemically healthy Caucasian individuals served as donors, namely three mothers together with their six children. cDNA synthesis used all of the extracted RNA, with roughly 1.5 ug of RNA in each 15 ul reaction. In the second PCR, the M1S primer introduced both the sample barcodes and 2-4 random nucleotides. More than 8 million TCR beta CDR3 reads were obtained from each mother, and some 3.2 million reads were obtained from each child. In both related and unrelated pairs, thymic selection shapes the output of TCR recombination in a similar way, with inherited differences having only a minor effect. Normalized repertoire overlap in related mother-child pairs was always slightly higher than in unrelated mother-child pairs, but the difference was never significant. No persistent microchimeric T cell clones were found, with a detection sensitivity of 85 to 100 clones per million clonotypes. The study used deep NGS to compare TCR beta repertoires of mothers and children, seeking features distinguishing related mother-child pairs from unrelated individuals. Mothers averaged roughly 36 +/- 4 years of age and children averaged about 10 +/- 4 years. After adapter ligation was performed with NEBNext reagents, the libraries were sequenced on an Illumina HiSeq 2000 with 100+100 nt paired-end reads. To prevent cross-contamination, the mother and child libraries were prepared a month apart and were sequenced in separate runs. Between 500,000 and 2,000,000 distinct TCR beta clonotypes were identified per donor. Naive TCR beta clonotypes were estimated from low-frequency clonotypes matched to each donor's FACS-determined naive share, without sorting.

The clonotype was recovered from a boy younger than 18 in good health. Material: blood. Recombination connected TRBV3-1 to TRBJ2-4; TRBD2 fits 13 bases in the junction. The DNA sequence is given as TGTGCCAGCAGCCAAGACATACTAGCGGGAGGGTCGGACATTCAGTACTTC. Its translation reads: CASSQDILAGGSDIQYF.